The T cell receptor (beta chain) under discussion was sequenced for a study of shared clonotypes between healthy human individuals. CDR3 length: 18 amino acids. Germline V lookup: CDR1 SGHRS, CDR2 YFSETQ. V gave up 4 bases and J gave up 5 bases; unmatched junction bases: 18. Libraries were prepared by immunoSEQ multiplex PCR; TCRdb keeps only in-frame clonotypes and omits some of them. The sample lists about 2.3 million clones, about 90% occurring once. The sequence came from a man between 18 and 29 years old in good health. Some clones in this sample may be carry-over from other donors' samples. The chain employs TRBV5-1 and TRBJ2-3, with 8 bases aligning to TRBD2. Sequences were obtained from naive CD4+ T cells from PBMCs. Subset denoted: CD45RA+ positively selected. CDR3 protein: CASSEGRTGGPKIDTQYF. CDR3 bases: TGCGCCAGCAGCGAAGGTAGGACGGGAGGGCCCAAGATAGATACGCAGTATTTT.